These T cell receptor beta chains were read from a single sample in a study of Ad26.COV2.S vaccination and SARS-CoV-2 variants. Some clones are missing from TCRdb's copy, which holds only in-frame ones; the method was immunoSEQ multiplex PCR. The sample shows approximately 400,000 clones, approximately 83% of them seen only once. The source material was peripheral blood, sampled in a trial of Ad26.COV2.S vaccine versus placebo. These receptors came from a person between 18 and 65 years old who received the Ad26.COV2.S COVID-19 vaccine or a placebo. CDR3s include the opening cysteine and the closing phenylalanine or tryptophan. Fields, in order: D gene, V gene, clone size, J gene, CDR3 DNA, CDR3 protein. The D gene is left open where the match is weak. Only part of the rows carry a size: once, few, many, or a class if the clone is expanded.

>.|TRBV6-2/TRBV6-3|.|TRBJ1-1
TGTGCCAGCAGTTACCAGGGAGGAACTGAAGCTTTCTTT
CASSYQGGTEAFF
>.|TRBV5-1|.|TRBJ2-1
TGCGCCAGCAGCTTTGGGCTAGCTTGGGATGAGCAGTTCTTC
CASSFGLAWDEQFF
>.|TRBV19|.|TRBJ1-1
TGTGCCAGTACTTGGGGGGGTGAAGCTTTCTTT
CASTWGGEAFF
>TRBD2|TRBV11-2|.|TRBJ2-2
TGTGCCAGCAGCCCCGTAGCGGGGAGTAACACCGGGGAGCTGTTTTTT
CASSPVAGSNTGELFF
>.|TRBV2|few|TRBJ1-1
TGTGCCAGCAGCCCCTCCGGGGAGAGGACTGAAGCTTTCTTT
CASSPSGERTEAFF
>.|TRBV9|.|TRBJ2-3
TGTGCCAGCAGCGTAGGTAAAGGTACGACAGATACTAGCACAGATACGCAGTATTTT
CASSVGKGTTDTSTDTQYF
>.|TRBV6-2/TRBV6-3|once|TRBJ1-2
TGTGCCAGCAGTCACAGGGCGGCGAGTGACTATGGCTACACCTTC
CASSHRAASDYGYTF
>.|TRBV5-1|.|TRBJ2-5
TGCGCCAGCAGCCCTTTGGGACTCGAGACCCAGTACTTC
CASSPLGLETQYF
>.|TRBV11-3|.|TRBJ1-3
TGTGCCAGCGGGGGAACGGCTGGAAACACCATATATTTT
CASGGTAGNTIYF
>.|TRBV7-9|few|TRBJ2-7
TGTGCCAGCAACCGCAGGGACTCCTACGAGCAGTACTTC
CASNRRDSYEQYF
>.|TRBV2|.|TRBJ2-1
TGTGCCAGCAGTGACCCCGCCAATGAGCAGTTCTTC
CASSDPANEQFF
>TRBD1|TRBV18|.|TRBJ2-7
TGTGCCAGCTCGACGGGGACAGGGCGGTACGAGCAGTACTTC
CASSTGTGRYEQYF
>TRBD1|TRBV6-5|.|TRBJ2-7
TGTGCCAGCAGTTACCCCAAAGGGACAGAACGTTACGAGCAGTACTTC
CASSYPKGTERYEQYF
>TRBD1|TRBV6-1|.|TRBJ2-7
TGTGCCAGCAGTGATACTGGGGACAGTGCCTACGAGCAGTACTTC
CASSDTGDSAYEQYF
>TRBD1|TRBV7-9|.|TRBJ2-1
TGTGCCAGCAGCTTAGCATCGACAGGGGGCTACAATGAGCAGTTCTTC
CASSLASTGGYNEQFF
>.|TRBV14|.|TRBJ2-2
TGTGCCAGCAGCCAAGAGTCCTTGGGGTTGACCGGGGAGCTGTTTTTT
CASSQESLGLTGELFF
>.|TRBV27|.|TRBJ2-6
TGTGCCAGCAGTCCCGTCGGGTTCTCTGGGGCCAACGTCCTGACTTTC
CASSPVGFSGANVLTF
>.|TRBV30|.|TRBJ1-3
TGTGCCTGGAGTGTACGGGTAAATCCCATATATTTT
CAWSVRVNPIYF
>.|TRBV2|.|TRBJ1-5
TGTGCCAGCAGGGGGGTCGGGATTCAGCCCCAGCATTTT
CASRGVGIQPQHF
>TRBD2|TRBV6-6|.|TRBJ2-7
TGTGCCAGCTTTAGCGGGGCGACCTACGAGCAGTACTTC
CASFSGATYEQYF
>.|TRBV7-8|once|TRBJ1-1
TGTGCCAGCAGCAAGACGACCGGGGACAACCTGGCTTTCTTT
CASSKTTGDNLAFF
>.|TRBV11-3|.|TRBJ1-1
TGTGCCAGCGGTGACGCCCAAATGAACACTGAAGCTTTCTTT
CASGDAQMNTEAFF
>.|TRBV5-1|.|TRBJ2-5
TGCGCCAGCAGCCTCCAAGCCACGGGTGAGACCCAGTACTTC
CASSLQATGETQYF
>.|TRBV27|.|TRBJ1-1
TGTGCCAGCAGTCCTCAGGGGACCCCCATGAACACTGAAGCTTTCTTT
CASSPQGTPMNTEAFF
>TRBD1|TRBV6-6|.|TRBJ1-1
TGTGCCAGCAGTTACTCCCCGGGACAGGGGTGGACTGAAGCTTTCTTT
CASSYSPGQGWTEAFF
>.|TRBV7-2|.|TRBJ2-4
TGTGCCAGCAGCTTAGCGGGATCCTCGACCAAAAACATTCAGTACTTC
CASSLAGSSTKNIQYF
>.|TRBV19|.|TRBJ1-1
TGTGCCAGTAGCGGGGGCCAGGAGGCCACTGAAGCTTTCTTT
CASSGGQEATEAFF